The 10 T cell receptor beta chains reported below all come from one sample, sequenced in a study of shared clonotypes between healthy human individuals. Sequencing was performed with immunoSEQ multiplex PCR; in TCRdb, only in-frame clones are kept and a portion is missing. The sample holds 2 million to 3 million clones, roughly 93% seen once. The sample was naive CD4+ T cells from PBMCs. Subset meaning: CD45RA+ positively selected. Receptor source: a man younger than 30 in good health. Some clones in this sample may be carry-over from other donors' samples.

V is TRBV29-1 and J is TRBJ2-5, with 7 bases lining up with TRBD1. Germline CDR1 and CDR2: SQVTM and ANQGSEA. The CDR3 contains 15 residues. Trimming removed 5 bases from V and 1 base from J; junction bases left unmatched: 10. CDR3 sequence (DNA): TGCAGCGTTATACTCCTGGCAGGGGGCCAAGAGACCCAGTACTTC. As protein: CSVILLAGGQETQYF.

This chain links TRBV5-4 with TRBJ2-4, with 8 bases aligning to TRBD2. Germline V gene lookup returns CDR1 SGHNT and CDR2 YYREEE (reference sequence). With 7 bases clipped from V and 9 bases from J, the junction kept 15 bases outside the gene matches. CDR3 length: 15 residues. The DNA for the CDR3 is TGTGCCAGCGTAGCCTCGACTAAGCGGGGGACCATTCAGTACTTC. It is translated as CASVASTKRGTIQYF.

The chain couples TRBV28 to TRBJ1-1, with 10 bases lining up with TRBD1. The germline V gene encodes CDR1 MDHEN and CDR2 SYDVKM. J lost 4 bases, V lost 6 bases, and 11 bases had no gene match. The CDR3 contains 16 residues. The CDR3 region is CASRPPGTGVATEAFF. The CDR3 DNA reads TGTGCCAGCAGACCGCCAGGGACAGGGGTGGCCACTGAAGCTTTCTTT.

The count of this clone is one. The J gene is TRBJ1-2, the V gene TRBV11-1; D gene ambiguous. CDR1 is SGHAT, CDR2 FQDESV, per germline (reference sequence). CDR3 length equals 13 residues. V lost 3 bases and J lost 2, with 7 bases in between. Here the CDR3 reads CASSFTGNYGYTF. The CDR3 DNA reads as TGTGCCAGCAGCTTCACCGGCAACTATGGCTACACCTTC.

The chain has TRBV28 and TRBJ1-4, with TRBD1 matching 10 bases. The CDR3 has 18 amino acids. The J segment lost 9 bases and the V segment lost 1 base, leaving 14 bases of the junction unmatched. Germline CDR1 is MDHEN and CDR2 is SYDVKM. This chain's CDR3 is CASSLSTGTGVLMKKLFF. The CDR3, as DNA: TGTGCCAGCAGTTTATCGACCGGGACAGGGGTGCTAATGAAAAAACTGTTTTTT. Supplemented by reference TRBV28 and TRBJ1-4, the full variable domain reads DVKVTQSSRYLVKRTGEKVFLECVQDMDHENMFWYRQDPGLGLRLIYFSYDVKMKEKGDIPEGYSVSREKKERFSLILESASTNQTSMYLCASSLSTGTGVLMKKLFFGSGTQLSVL.

The CDR3 sequence is CASSFSRQGEQYF. The CDR3 DNA sequence: TGTGCCAGCAGCTTTTCCCGACAGGGCGAGCAGTACTTC. This rearrangement joins TRBV7-8 to TRBJ2-7; 7 bases are a match to TRBD1. Germline-derived CDR1 and CDR2 are SGHVS and FQNEAQ. V was pared by 3 bases and J by 6 bases, with 5 bases of the junction left unmatched. This CDR3 region has 13 residues.

The chain uses TRBV5-1 and TRBJ2-7; no definite D call. Germline CDR1 SGHRS, CDR2 YFSETQ. Between the trimmed V and J ends, which lost 0 bases and 6 bases, there was a span of 19 bases. CDR3 length equals 16 residues. This CDR3 is CASSLVAPRSAGEQYF. CDR3 bases: TGCGCCAGCAGCTTGGTTGCACCGCGGTCGGCCGGCGAGCAGTACTTC.

The chain couples TRBV29-1 to TRBJ1-2; no firm D call. The germline CDR1 and CDR2 sequences are SQVTM and ANQGSEA. V shed 2 bases and J shed 0 bases, with 1 base lying between them. The CDR3 covers 11 residues. The CDR3 region is CSVETNYGYTF. CDR3 nucleotides: TGCAGCGTTGAAACTAACTATGGCTACACCTTC.

The V and J genes are TRBV7-3 and TRBJ1-2; TRBD1 aligns across 9 bases. CDR3 length equals 13 residues. V shed 5 bases, J shed 8 bases, and the junction held 6 bases outside the gene matches. Germline V gene sequence: CDR1 SGHTA, CDR2 FQGTGA. The CDR3 DNA is TGTGCCAGCAGCCGGGACAGGGCGGGCGGCTACACCTTC. Protein: CASSRDRAGGYTF.

V usage is TRBV27 and J usage is TRBJ2-7; D might be TRBD1 (8 bases). The V end lost 8 bases, the J end lost 4 bases, and 21 bases lay between the germline ends. Germline V gene data show CDR1 as MNHEY and CDR2 as SMNVEV (reference sequence). The CDR3 spans 15 residues. CDR3 loop: CASSRGGTGLYEQYF. DNA for the CDR3: TGTGCCAGCTCCCGGGGAGGGACAGGCCTTTACGAGCAGTACTTC.